This T cell receptor beta chain was identified in a study of cytomegalovirus exposure and HLA in healthy donors. Findings of the study overall: In a later analysis, a genetic analysis reported fewer productive-TCR N-insertions in an Asian-associated ancestry cluster than the cohort average.

This clone has just one count. Antigen unknown. The PCR contained 60 Vbeta and 13 Jbeta primers. Sequencing was performed with immunoSEQ multiplex PCR; in TCRdb, only in-frame clones are kept and a portion is missing. Of a few hundred thousand clones listed, about four fifths are singletons. Sequencing input: PBMCs. The source is a girl aged 2 to 9 in good health and CMV-seronegative.

CDR3 nucleotide sequence: TGTGCCAGCAGTCTTAACAGGGGGGGCGGTGAAAAACTGTTTTTT. This sequence encodes CASSLNRGGGEKLFF. V usage is TRBV2 and J usage is TRBJ1-4; TRBD1 matches 8 bases. V gave up 5 bases and J gave up 7 bases; unmatched junction bases: 9. CDR3 length equals 15 residues. The germline V gene encodes CDR1 SNHLY and CDR2 FYNNEI.